The T cell receptor (beta chain) under discussion was sequenced for a study of blood T cell repertoires in COVID-19. Looking at the study overall: PBMCs, B-cell-depleted T cells, or T cells provided the cDNA or gDNA that made up the material.

The sample holds a few counts of this clone. Per the germline V gene, CDR1 is MNHEY and CDR2 is SMNVEV (reference sequence). This CDR3 has 17 amino acids. Trimming removed 8 bases from V and 0 bases from J; junction bases left unmatched: 11. Authors' processing steps: For nucleated cells, counts were estimated from reference gene primer amplification. Data came from immunoSEQ multiplex PCR; TCRdb stores just in-frame clones and leaves some out. The V and J calls and the clone size are those of that table, but D and trimming were determined from the DNA. This sample has 65,000 to 80,000 clones, with 85% to 90% found just once.

The chain is built from TRBV27 and TRBJ2-7; 12 bases are shared with TRBD1. The clonotype was recovered from a man aged 50 to 60 with active COVID-19. The sequencing input was peripheral blood. CDR3 loop: CASRGQGAFASSYEQYF. As DNA, the CDR3 is TGTGCCAGCCGGGGACAGGGGGCTTTTGCAAGCTCCTACGAGCAGTACTTC.